The next 21 T cell receptor beta chains were all read from a single sample in a study of T cell responses to AZD1222 COVID-19 vaccine. Some clones are missing from TCRdb's copy, which holds only in-frame ones; the method was immunoSEQ multiplex PCR. In the table there are 120,000 to 150,000 clones, under 95% of which are singletons. Sequencing was performed on peripheral blood, taken on day 0 of AZD1222 vaccination. The source is an adult in good health.

CDR3 nucleotides: TGTGCCACCAGCCCCAAATATGGGGGCGCTGGCCCCGGGGAGCTGTTTTTT. Protein: CATSPKYGGAGPGELFF. The rearrangement joins TRBV15 to TRBJ2-2; tentative D call: TRBD1 (6 bases). Deletions cut 5 bases from V and 6 bases from J, with 22 bases between. The CDR3 consists of 17 residues. Germline loops: CDR1 LNHNV, CDR2 YYDKDF (reference sequence). Full variable domain (outside the CDR3, taken from reference TRBV15 and TRBJ2-2): DAMVIQNPRYQVTQFGKPVTLSCSQTLNHNVMYWYQQKSSQAPKLLFHYYDKDFNNEADTPDNFQSRRPNTSFCFLDIRSPGLGDTAMYLCATSPKYGGAGPGELFFGEGSRLTVL.

The rearrangement uses TRBV9 and TRBJ2-7; D tentatively fits TRBD1 or TRBD2 (5 bases each). CDR3 length: 14 amino acids. V was cut by 0 bases and J by 2 bases, with 9 bases left in between. The germline V gene has CDR1 SGDLS and CDR2 YYNGEE. The CDR3 spells CASSVGDAAYEQYF. The CDR3, as DNA: TGTGCCAGCAGCGTAGGGGACGCCGCCTACGAGCAGTACTTC.

The gene calls are TRBV4-1 and TRBJ1-1, with D possibly TRBD1 on 5 matching bases. V lost 4 bases and J lost 0, with 9 bases in between. There are 14 residues in the CDR3. Looked up from germline, CDR1 is MGHRA and CDR2 is YSYEKL. The DNA for the CDR3 is TGCGCCAGCAGCCTTGGCAGGGTGAACACTGAAGCTTTCTTT. This codes for CASSLGRVNTEAFF.

The genes are TRBV6-2 or TRBV6-3 and TRBJ1-5; 9 bases are shared with TRBD1. Germline-derived CDR1 and CDR2 are MNHEY and SVGEGT. V lost 2 bases, J lost 5 bases, and 4 bases stayed unmatched. The CDR3 length is 15 residues. CDR3 DNA: TGTGCCAGCAGTTACCATTGGACAGGGGATCAGCCCCAGCATTTT. Translated: CASSYHWTGDQPQHF.

The chain links TRBV7-2 to TRBJ1-4, with a weak D call TRBD1 (5 bases). Germline lookup yields CDR1 SGHTA and CDR2 FQGNSA. V lost 0 bases and J 7 bases, leaving 6 bases between the germline ends. The CDR3 totals 13 residues. CDR3 nucleotide sequence: TGTGCCAGCAGCTTAGCCAGGGCTGAAAAACTGTTTTTT. Translating gives CASSLARAEKLFF.

This chain connects TRBV3-1 (or the pseudogene TRBV3-2) to TRBJ1-5; D uncertain. CDR3 length: 15 residues. In germline, CDR1 is LGHDT, CDR2 YNNKEL (reference sequence). With 5 bases removed from V and 5 bases from J, the gap between germline ends came to 16 bases. The CDR3 DNA reads TGTGCCAGCAGCTCCGAGGGCCTACCCCATCAGCCCCAGCATTTT. It codes for CASSSEGLPHQPQHF.

The chain carries TRBV9 and TRBJ1-2, with unresolved D. The CDR3 runs 13 residues. Germline V gene data show CDR1 as SGDLS and CDR2 as YYNGEE. The ends were cut back, 2 bases at V and 5 bases at J, with 10 bases in the middle. The chain's CDR3 is CASSVYPGYGYTF. CDR3 DNA: TGTGCCAGCAGCGTGTACCCAGGATATGGCTACACCTTC.

The rearrangement links TRBV29-1 to TRBJ2-3; 7 nucleotides agree with TRBD1. The CDR3 covers 14 residues. Unmatched junction bases numbered 9, after V lost 7 bases and J lost 2 bases. Germline loops: CDR1 SQVTM, CDR2 ANQGSEA. As DNA, the CDR3 is TGCAGCGCTCGGACAGGCCCGATCACAGATACGCAGTATTTT. Its translation: CSARTGPITDTQYF.

This clone showed up just once. The chain uses TRBV7-3 and TRBJ1-1; D gene unclear. The CDR3 extends over 13 amino acids. Germline V lookup: CDR1 SGHTA, CDR2 FQGTGA. Trimming shortened V by 1 base and J by 6 bases, and 9 bases separated the two germline ends. The CDR3 spells CASSLSRQSEAFF. The CDR3 region has the DNA TGTGCCAGCAGCTTAAGTCGGCAGTCTGAAGCTTTCTTT.

This clone was observed a handful of times. The V call is TRBV6-1, the J call TRBJ2-2, with no clear D. The V end was cut by 0 bases, the J end by 3 bases, with 2 bases between. Per the germline V gene, CDR1 is MNHNS and CDR2 is SASEGT. This CDR3 region has 13 residues. The CDR3 DNA is TGTGCCAGCAGTGAAGCGGACACCGGGGAGCTGTTTTTT. Residues: CASSEADTGELFF.

This sequence joins TRBV5-1 and TRBJ1-3; tentative D call: TRBD1 (6 bases). Germline assignment: CDR1 SGHRS and CDR2 YFSETQ. The CDR3 spans 15 residues. Trimming took 4 bases from V and 1 from J, leaving 12 bases between them. The CDR3 here is CASSPGHLSGNTIYF. The CDR3 DNA is TGCGCCAGCAGCCCGGGACATCTATCTGGAAACACCATATATTTT.

The rearrangement joins TRBV24-1 to TRBJ2-3, with no clear D. V was trimmed by 9 bases and J by 4 bases, leaving 7 bases between them. This CDR3 is built from 11 residues. The germline V gene encodes CDR1 KGHDR and CDR2 SFDVKD. The CDR3 DNA sequence: TGTGCCACCGGCAGCGCAGATACGCAGTATTTT. Encoded protein: CATGSADTQYF.

The chain couples TRBV6-6 to TRBJ1-5; D is uncertain. V lost 0 bases and J 0 bases, leaving 6 bases between the germline ends. Germline CDR1 and CDR2: MNHNY and SVGAGI (reference sequence). CDR3 size: 15 residues. The CDR3 spells CASSYSAISNQPQHF. In DNA form, the CDR3 reads TGTGCCAGCAGTTACTCGGCTATTAGCAATCAGCCCCAGCATTTT.

The chain couples TRBV6-5 to TRBJ1-4; no reliable D call. The V gene's germline CDR1 is MNHEY and CDR2 SVGAGI. V was pared by 6 bases and J by 1 base, with 9 bases between. The CDR3 loop spans 14 amino acids. In DNA form, the CDR3 reads TGTGCCAGCAGCGACGTGGGAACTAATGAAAAACTGTTTTTT. It translates to CASSDVGTNEKLFF.

V usage is TRBV5-3 and J usage is TRBJ2-7; D possibly corresponds to TRBD2 (6 bases). TRBV5-3 is marked as an open reading frame, function uncertain. The length of the CDR3 is 17 residues. Trimming removed 0 bases at V and 3 bases at J, with 19 bases between. The CDR3 DNA reads TGTGCCAGAAGCTTGGTCCCCTCGGTAGCGGACGACTACGAGCAGTACTTC. Its translation is CARSLVPSVADDYEQYF.

The rearrangement links TRBV5-4 to TRBJ1-3; maybe TRBD1 (5 bases). The CDR3 has 14 residues. The V end lost 4 bases, the J end lost 3 bases, and 11 bases lay between the germline ends. Germline assignment: CDR1 SGHNT and CDR2 YYREEE (reference sequence). DNA of the CDR3: TGTGCCAGCAGCCGGTGGGACGGTGGAAACACCATATATTTT. Translated: CASSRWDGGNTIYF.

The chain is built from TRBV11-2 and TRBJ2-7, with 7 bases fitting TRBD1. This CDR3 contains 15 residues. After removal of 0 bases from V and 2 bases from J, the junction contained 4 bases not matched to a gene. Per the germline V gene, CDR1 is SGHAT and CDR2 is FQNNGV. In DNA form, the CDR3 reads TGTGCCAGCAGCTTAGAGGCAGGGACAGCCTACGAGCAGTACTTC. This sequence encodes CASSLEAGTAYEQYF.

The chain carries TRBV7-9 and TRBJ1-2; D is undetermined. The CDR3 is made up of 14 amino acids. The V end was cut by 5 bases, the J end by 3 bases, with 13 bases between. Looked up from germline, CDR1 is SEHNR and CDR2 is FQNEAQ (reference sequence). The CDR3 protein is CASSQLTGYYGYTF. CDR3 DNA sequence: TGTGCCAGCAGCCAGCTGACGGGGTACTATGGCTACACCTTC.

The gene calls are TRBV10-3 and TRBJ2-1; 7 bases fit TRBD2. The J segment lost 0 bases and the V segment lost 3 bases, leaving 2 bases of the junction unmatched. The CDR3 is made up of 15 amino acids. Germline CDR1 reads ENHRY; CDR2 reads SYGVKD. CDR3 DNA: TGTGCCATCAGTGACTGGGGGGGCTCCTACAATGAGCAGTTCTTC. It encodes CAISDWGGSYNEQFF.

This clone was counted only a few times. V and J are TRBV9 and TRBJ1-3; the D gene is possibly TRBD1 (6 bases). The ends were cut back, 3 bases at V and 4 bases at J, with 14 bases in the middle. CDR1 and CDR2 from the germline V gene are SGDLS and YYNGEE. The CDR3 spans 15 residues. CDR3 loop: CASSGTQGRGNTIYF. The CDR3 DNA reads as TGTGCCAGCAGCGGTACACAGGGAAGAGGAAACACCATATATTTT. The full variable domain, its missing parts supplied by reference TRBV9 and TRBJ1-3, is DSGVTQTPKHLITATGQRVTLRCSPRSGDLSVYWYQQSLDQGLQFLIQYYNGEERAKGNILERFSAQQFPDLHSELNLSSLELGDSALYFCASSGTQGRGNTIYFGEGSWLTVV.

The chain employs TRBV20-1 and TRBJ2-7, with TRBD2 identical over 8 bases. CDR3 length equals 10 residues. The V and J ends lost 5 bases and 12 bases, in that order; junction bases with no gene match: 6. CDR1 DFQATT and CDR2 SNEGSKA come from the germline V gene (reference sequence). CDR3 sequence: CSAAGGARYF. Written as DNA, the CDR3 is TGCAGTGCTGCCGGGGGGGCTCGGTACTTC.